The subject of this entry is one T cell receptor (beta chain). What it binds is not known. The sample comes from a study of T cells after posttransplantation cyclophosphamide. Study outcomes and limitations: After PTCy, TRB diversity resembled that of CNI/methotrexate controls. Blood and skin or GI T cell repertoires showed limited TRB overlap. Donor-recipient repertoire similarity was low at 1-2 months, rising over year one.

This related bone marrow graft donor gave peripheral blood on the day of marrow donation. Trimming pared 6 bases from V and 5 bases from J, leaving 16 bases between. CDR3 length equals 14 residues. Germline V CDR1 and CDR2: MGHRA, YSYEKL. Data came from immunoSEQ multiplex PCR; TCRdb stores just in-frame clones and leaves some out. The sample includes more than 60,000 clones, roughly 93% of them seen just once. The sequenced sample was PBMCs. The chain combines TRBV4-1 with TRBJ1-1; D perhaps matches TRBD1 (5 bases). The clonotype originates from a woman between 25 and 40 years old in good health and a related stem cell transplant donor. CDR3 nucleotides: TGCGCCAGCAGGCCTCCGGGGGGTAAGACTGAAGCTTTCTTT. It codes for CASRPPGGKTEAFF.